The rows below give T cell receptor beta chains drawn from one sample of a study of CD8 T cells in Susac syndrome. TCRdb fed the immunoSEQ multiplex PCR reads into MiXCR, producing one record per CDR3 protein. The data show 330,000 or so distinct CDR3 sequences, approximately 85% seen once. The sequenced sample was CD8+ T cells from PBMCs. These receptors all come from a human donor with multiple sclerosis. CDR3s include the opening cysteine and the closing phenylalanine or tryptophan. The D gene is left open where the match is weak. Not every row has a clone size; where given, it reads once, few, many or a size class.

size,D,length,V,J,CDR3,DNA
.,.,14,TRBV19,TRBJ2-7,CASSSGHLVYEQYF,TGTGCCAGTAGTTCGGGACATTTAGTTTACGAGCAGTACTTC
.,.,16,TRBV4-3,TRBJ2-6,CASSQEMVSGANVLTF,TGCGCCAGCAGCCAAGAAATGGTCTCTGGGGCCAACGTCCTGACTTTC
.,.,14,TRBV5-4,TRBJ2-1,CASSLVLDYNEQFF,TGTGCCAGCAGCTTGGTCCTAGACTACAATGAGCAGTTCTTC
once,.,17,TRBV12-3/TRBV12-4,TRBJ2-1,CASSPVDESPFYNEQFF,TGTGCCAGCAGTCCCGTCGACGAGTCCCCCTTTTACAATGAGCAGTTCTTC
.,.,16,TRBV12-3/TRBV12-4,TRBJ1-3,CASSPDGYSGGNTIYF,TGTGCCAGCAGTCCCGACGGCTATTCGGGAGGAAACACCATATATTTT
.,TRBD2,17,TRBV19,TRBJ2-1,CASSIWSGGSLGNEQFF,TGTGCCAGTAGTATATGGAGCGGCGGGAGTCTTGGCAATGAGCAGTTCTTC
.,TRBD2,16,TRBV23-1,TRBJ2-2,CASSQSGTRGTGELFF,TGCGCCAGCAGTCAATCGGGGACTAGGGGCACCGGGGAGCTGTTTTTT
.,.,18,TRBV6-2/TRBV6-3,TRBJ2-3,CASSYGSAAHAGTDTQYF,TGTGCCAGCAGTTACGGGTCGGCGGCTCACGCGGGCACAGATACGCAGTATTTT
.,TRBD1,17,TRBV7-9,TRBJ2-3,CASSPLVGTEFTDTQYF,TGTGCCAGCAGCCCTCTAGTCGGGACAGAATTCACAGATACGCAGTATTTT
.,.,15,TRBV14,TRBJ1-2,CASSGPGPYGYGYTF,TGTGCCAGCAGCGGGCCAGGGCCATATGGCTATGGCTACACCTTC
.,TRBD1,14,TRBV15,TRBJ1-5,CATSPTGGGQPQHF,TGTGCCACCAGCCCAACAGGGGGTGGTCAGCCCCAGCATTTT
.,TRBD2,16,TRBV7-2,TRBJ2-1,CASSLIAGVPGNEQFF,TGTGCCAGCAGCCTAATAGCGGGAGTTCCGGGCAATGAGCAGTTCTTC
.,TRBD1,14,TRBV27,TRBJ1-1,CASSLWTGGAEAFF,TGTGCCAGCAGTTTATGGACAGGGGGCGCTGAAGCTTTCTTT
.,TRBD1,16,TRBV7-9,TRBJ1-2,CASSLRDRLTNYGYTF,TGTGCCAGCAGCCTCCGGGACAGGCTAACTAACTATGGCTACACCTTC
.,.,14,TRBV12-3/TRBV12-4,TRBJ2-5,CASSFSGGEETQYF,TGTGCCAGCAGTTTTTCGGGGGGCGAGGAGACCCAGTACTTC
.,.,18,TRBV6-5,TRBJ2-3,CASSYSMGVERVGGTQYF,TGTGCCAGCAGTTACTCGATGGGGGTCGAGAGGGTAGGCGGTACGCAGTATTTT
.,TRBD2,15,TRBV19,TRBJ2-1,CASSITSGRGNEQFF,TGTGCCAGTAGTATTACTAGCGGGAGGGGTAATGAGCAGTTCTTC
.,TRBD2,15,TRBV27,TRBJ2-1,CASSYGLGIYNEQFF,TGTGCCAGCAGTTATGGACTAGGGATCTACAATGAGCAGTTCTTC
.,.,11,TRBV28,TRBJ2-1,CASTSLAEQFF,TGTGCCAGCACGTCCCTGGCCGAGCAGTTCTTC
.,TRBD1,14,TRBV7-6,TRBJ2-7,CASSPTGGRYEQYF,TGTGCCAGCAGCCCGACAGGGGGCCGTTACGAGCAGTACTTC
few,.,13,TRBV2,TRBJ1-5,CASNGHSNQPQHF,TGTGCCAGCAACGGGCATAGCAATCAGCCCCAGCATTTT
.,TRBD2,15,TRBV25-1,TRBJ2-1,CASSVGSGRDMEQFF,TGTGCCAGCAGTGTGGGTAGCGGGAGGGATATGGAGCAGTTCTTC
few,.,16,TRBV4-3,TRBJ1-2,CASSQAGMYDGSGYTF,TGCGCCAGCAGCCAAGCGGGGATGTATGACGGGTCTGGCTACACCTTC
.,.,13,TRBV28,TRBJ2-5,CASSFGGQETQYF,TGTGCCAGCAGTTTTGGGGGCCAAGAGACCCAGTACTTC
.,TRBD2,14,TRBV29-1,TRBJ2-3,CSVPSGRALDTQYF,TGCAGCGTTCCTAGCGGGAGGGCCCTAGATACGCAGTATTTT
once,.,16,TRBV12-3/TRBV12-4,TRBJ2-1,CASTSTTQRADNEQFF,TGTGCCAGCACCTCTACGACCCAGCGGGCCGACAATGAGCAGTTCTTC
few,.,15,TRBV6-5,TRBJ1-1,CASSLWTRRPSEAFF,TGTGCCAGCAGTTTATGGACCCGGAGGCCTTCTGAAGCTTTCTTT
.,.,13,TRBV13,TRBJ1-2,CASSPPKSGSYTF,TGTGCCAGCAGCCCCCCCAAGTCGGGGTCCTACACCTTC
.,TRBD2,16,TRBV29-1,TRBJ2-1,CSVDPGTSGSKDEQFF,TGCAGCGTTGACCCCGGGACTAGCGGGAGTAAGGATGAGCAGTTCTTC
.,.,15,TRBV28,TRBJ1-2,CASSLRAGKVYGYTF,TGTGCCAGCAGTTTAAGGGCAGGGAAGGTCTATGGCTACACCTTC
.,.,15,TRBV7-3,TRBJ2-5,CASSLTGTLQETQYF,TGTGCCAGCAGCTTGACCGGGACATTACAAGAGACCCAGTACTTC
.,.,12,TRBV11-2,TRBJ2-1,CASSLTPQEQFF,TGTGCCAGCAGCTTAACCCCTCAGGAGCAGTTCTTC
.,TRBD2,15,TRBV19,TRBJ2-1,CASSATSGPYNEQFF,TGTGCCAGTAGTGCGACTAGCGGGCCCTACAATGAGCAGTTCTTC
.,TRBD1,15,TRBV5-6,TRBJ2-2,CASSSDRVPVGELFF,TGTGCCAGCAGCTCGGACAGGGTTCCTGTGGGGGAGCTGTTTTTT
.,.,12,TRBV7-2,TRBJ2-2,CASTGDVGELFF,TGTGCCAGCACGGGAGACGTCGGGGAGCTGTTTTTT
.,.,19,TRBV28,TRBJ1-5,CASSPPITWAGRINQPQHF,TGTGCCAGCAGTCCGCCGATTACTTGGGCGGGGCGAATTAATCAGCCCCAGCATTTT
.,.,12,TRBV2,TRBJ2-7,CASSEPGVEQYF,TGTGCCAGCAGTGAGCCCGGGGTCGAGCAGTACTTC
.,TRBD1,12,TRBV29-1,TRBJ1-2,CSVATGEVGYTF,TGCAGCGTGGCCACAGGGGAGGTTGGCTACACCTTC
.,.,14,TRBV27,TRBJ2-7,CASKVFGGRYEQYF,TGTGCCAGCAAGGTTTTCGGGGGTAGATACGAGCAGTACTTC
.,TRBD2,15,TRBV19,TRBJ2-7,CASSMSAGGTYEQYF,TGTGCCAGTAGTATGAGTGCGGGAGGGACCTACGAGCAGTACTTC
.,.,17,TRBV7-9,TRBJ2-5,CASSQPGEVSGRDGEDF,TGTGCCAGCAGCCAGCCTGGGGAGGTAAGCGGACGGGACGGCGAAGACTTC
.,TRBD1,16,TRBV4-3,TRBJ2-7,CASSQEGTGVIYEQYF,TGCGCCAGCAGCCAAGAGGGGACAGGGGTCATTTACGAGCAGTACTTC
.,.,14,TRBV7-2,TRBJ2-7,CAGSFGSVAYEQYF,TGTGCTGGCAGCTTCGGCTCGGTGGCCTACGAGCAGTACTTC
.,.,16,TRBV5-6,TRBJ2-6,CASSWGSVSGANVLTF,TGTGCCAGCAGCTGGGGGTCCGTCTCTGGGGCCAACGTCCTGACTTTC
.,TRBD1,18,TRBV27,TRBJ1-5,CASSLLGQGTYSNQPQHF,TGTGCCAGCAGTTTATTGGGACAGGGAACGTATAGCAATCAGCCCCAGCATTTT
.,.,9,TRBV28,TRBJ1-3,CASPTLGYF,TGTGCCAGCCCCACTCTTGGGTATTTT
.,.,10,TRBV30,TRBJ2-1,CAWYGTEQFF,TGTGCCTGGTACGGGACTGAGCAGTTCTTC
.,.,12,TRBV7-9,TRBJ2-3,CASSLAIYTQYF,TGTGCCAGCAGCTTAGCCATCTATACGCAGTATTTT
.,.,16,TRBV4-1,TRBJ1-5,CASSRVSVGINQPQHF,TGCGCCAGCAGCCGAGTCAGTGTAGGGATTAATCAGCCCCAGCATTTT
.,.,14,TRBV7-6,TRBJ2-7,CASSLGMGENEQYF,TGTGCCAGCAGCTTAGGGATGGGGGAGAACGAGCAGTACTTC